The 11 T cell receptor beta chains listed next were all sequenced from one sample in a study of cytomegalovirus exposure and HLA in healthy donors. A multiplex PCR was run with 60 Vbeta primers and 13 Jbeta primers. Using immunoSEQ multiplex PCR, the repertoire was profiled, and TCRdb retains in-frame clones only, with some absent. Here the sample spans 130,000 or so clones, 60% to 80% being singletons. Sequenced input: PBMCs. These receptors were obtained from a female donor in good health and CMV-seronegative.

The chain combines TRBV19 with TRBJ2-1; tentatively, D is TRBD1 (5 bases). Germline V lookup: CDR1 LNHDA, CDR2 SQIVND (reference sequence). There are 14 residues in the CDR3. Trimming removed 1 base at V and 2 bases at J, with 6 bases between. CDR3 in amino acids: CASSIGTTYNEQFF. As DNA, the CDR3 is TGTGCCAGTAGTATAGGGACAACCTACAATGAGCAGTTCTTC.

This clone has only one observation. The chain joins TRBV7-2 to TRBJ2-5; TRBD1 aligns across 8 bases. The CDR3 extends over 16 amino acids. V lost 5 bases to trimming and J lost 2 bases; unmatched junction nucleotides: 10. Germline lookup yields CDR1 SGHTA and CDR2 FQGNSA. The CDR3 loop reads CASSQGSGQGQETQYF. CDR3 coding DNA: TGTGCCAGCAGCCAAGGCTCAGGACAGGGTCAAGAGACCCAGTACTTC.

This rearrangement joins TRBV27 to TRBJ2-7; no definite D call. Germline CDR1 reads MNHEY; CDR2 reads SMNVEV (reference sequence). CDR3 length equals 15 residues. V was shortened by 6 bases and J by 2 bases, with 17 bases between the two germline ends. DNA for the CDR3: TGTGCCAGCAGCTCCCTTCTGAGGTCGGCCTACGAGCAGTACTTC. It is translated as CASSSLLRSAYEQYF.

This clone was observed a few times. The chain recombines TRBV6-5 with TRBJ1-1; 7 positions match TRBD1. Germline CDR1 MNHEY, CDR2 SVGAGI. V gave up 6 bases and J gave up 0 bases; unmatched junction bases: 1. The CDR3 runs 13 residues. This chain's CDR3 is CASSDRVNTEAFF. CDR3 sequence (DNA): TGTGCCAGCAGCGACAGGGTGAACACTGAAGCTTTCTTT.

The V and J genes are TRBV7-3 and TRBJ1-1; 11 bases agree with TRBD1. Germline trimming cut 5 bases from V and 9 bases from J; bases unmatched to any gene: 5. The length of the CDR3 is 13 residues. Germline V gives CDR1 SGHTA, CDR2 FQGTGA. CDR3 region: CASSHEDRGQAFF. The CDR3 DNA reads TGTGCCAGCAGCCATGAGGACAGGGGGCAAGCTTTCTTT.

The V and J genes are TRBV9 and TRBJ2-5; TRBD2 agrees at 7 bases. The CDR3 contains 15 residues. The V segment lost 4 bases and the J segment 2 bases; nucleotides outside the gene matches: 8. Germline V lookup: CDR1 SGDLS, CDR2 YYNGEE. The DNA for the CDR3 is TGTGCCAGCAGCTGCCGCGGGCGGGGGCAAGAGACCCAGTACTTC. It encodes CASSCRGRGQETQYF. The variable domain in full, with the rest retrieved from reference TRBV9 and TRBJ2-5, is DSGVTQTPKHLITATGQRVTLRCSPRSGDLSVYWYQQSLDQGLQFLIQYYNGEERAKGNILERFSAQQFPDLHSELNLSSLELGDSALYFCASSCRGRGQETQYFGPGTRLLVL.

This clone was observed a single time. The rearrangement uses TRBV6-5 and TRBJ1-1; D unresolved. The germline gives CDR1 MNHEY, CDR2 SVGAGI. The CDR3 sequence is 14 residues long. The V and J ends lost 5 bases and 4 bases respectively, with 14 bases between them. CDR3 in DNA: TGTGCCAGCAGTGAACAGACGTTGGGCACTGAAGCTTTCTTT. It yields the protein CASSEQTLGTEAFF.

This chain uses TRBV5-1 with TRBJ2-1; D is unclear. The V gene's germline CDR1 is SGHRS and CDR2 YFSETQ. Trimming took 1 base from V and 3 from J, leaving 11 bases between them. CDR3 length: 15 amino acids. Written as DNA, the CDR3 is TGCGCCAGCAGCTTGCTCGGAGAGCTCTACAATGAGCAGTTCTTC. It translates to CASSLLGELYNEQFF.

The chain is built from TRBV6-1 and TRBJ2-3; D may be TRBD2 (5 bases). V lost 4 bases and J lost 4, with 12 bases in between. The V gene's germline CDR1 is MNHNS and CDR2 SASEGT. The CDR3 runs 14 residues. CDR3 bases: TGTGCCAGCAGTGGAGGAAAGGGAGCAGATACGCAGTATTTT. Amino acids: CASSGGKGADTQYF.

The J gene is TRBJ1-1, the V gene TRBV7-9; D remains unclear. The length of the CDR3 is 15 residues. Trimming removed 1 base from V and 0 bases from J, with 9 bases in between. CDR1 is SEHNR, CDR2 FQNEAQ, per germline (reference sequence). CDR3 nucleotide sequence: TGTGCCAGCAGCTTAGGACTCACCTTGAACACTGAAGCTTTCTTT. Protein product: CASSLGLTLNTEAFF. Together with reference TRBV7-9 and TRBJ1-1, the CDR3 gives the full variable domain: DTGVSQNPRHKITKRGQNVTFRCDPISEHNRLYWYRQTLGQGPEFLTYFQNEAQLEKSRLLSDRFSAERPKGSFSTLEIQRTEQGDSAMYLCASSLGLTLNTEAFFGQGTRLTVV.

The CDR3 reads CASGLTGGQEQYF. CDR3 DNA sequence: TGCGCCAGCGGACTTACAGGGGGGCAAGAGCAGTACTTC. The chain employs TRBV5-1 and TRBJ2-7, with 8 bases that match TRBD1. V dropped 7 bases and J dropped 7; count of bases not matched to a gene: 10. Germline V gene sequence: CDR1 SGHRS, CDR2 YFSETQ. The CDR3 spans 13 residues.